Listed below are T cell receptor beta chains from one sample, sequenced in a study of CD8 T cells in Susac syndrome. Using its own MiXCR run on the immunoSEQ multiplex PCR reads, TCRdb lists one record per CDR3 protein. Of approximately 160,000 distinct CDR3 sequences in the sample, roughly 95% were seen once. The material sequenced was CD4+ T cells from PBMCs. These receptors came from a human donor in good health. Both conserved end residues are trimmed from each CDR3.

>14|TRBV5-1|TRBJ2-1
ASSDQFRDTLNEQF
>19|TRBV24-1|TRBJ1-5
ATSDSLGSGPTVRGNQPQH
>13|TRBV4-2|TRBJ2-1
ASSQGGSVYNEQF
>12|TRBV19|TRBJ1-2
ASSSRGESYGYT
>12|TRBV30|TRBJ2-7
AWNFNRGPYEQY
>11|TRBV3-1|TRBJ1-6
ASSQGDGSPLH
>13|TRBV5-1|TRBJ1-4
ASSSPEGSGEKLF
>12|TRBV5-1|TRBJ1-1
ASSLGGSDTEAF
>14|TRBV6-1|TRBJ2-1
ASGARIAGSYNEQF
>16|TRBV14|TRBJ1-6
ASSQNRDRLTHHSPLH
>15|TRBV6-5|TRBJ1-1
ASSYSRSGGLNTEAF
>13|TRBV20-1|TRBJ1-2
SARGLRTGNYGYT
>12|TRBV5-8|TRBJ1-5
ASSPGVPNQPQH
>14|TRBV6-1|TRBJ1-3
ASRPNRDSSGNTIY
>15|TRBV7-9|TRBJ2-7
ASSPGMGQVNSYEQY
>15|TRBV10-3|TRBJ1-4
AISESTGSATNEKLF
>13|TRBV9|TRBJ2-7
ASSVGVAGPYEQY
>11|TRBV29-1|TRBJ2-3
SVQGGGTDTQY
>12|TRBV6-4|TRBJ2-3
ASSEQPSTDTQY
>13|TRBV4-1|TRBJ2-3
ASSQSHGLTDTQY
>10|TRBV2|TRBJ2-5
ASSEREETQY
>13|TRBV5-4|TRBJ2-6
ASTVDFSGANVLT
>13|TRBV7-2|TRBJ1-2
ASSLGSGPSYGYT
>12|TRBV2|TRBJ2-2
ASTRNGGTGELF
>16|TRBV6-1|TRBJ2-3
ASRASRDRGYNTDTQY
>12|TRBV6-5|TRBJ1-6
ASRVGRLNSPLH
>13|TRBV7-8|TRBJ1-4
ASSLVTGGNEKLF
>11|TRBV2|TRBJ1-5
ASRTGPILPQH
>13|TRBV7-9|TRBJ2-2
ASREDRAYTGELF
>12|TRBV6-5|TRBJ2-7
ASKGLAGSYEQY
>13|TRBV29-1|TRBJ2-1
SVEEWDRVPNEQF
>12|TRBV19|TRBJ2-5
ASMVTGAGETQY
>10|TRBV10-3|TRBJ2-1
AISGQGTEQF
>15|TRBV5-5|TRBJ2-6
ASSWIDRPSGANVLT
>12|TRBV7-9|TRBJ2-5
ASSLSQTGETQY
>14|TRBV3-1|TRBJ1-1
ASSQEILRGETEAF
>9|TRBV6-5|TRBJ2-3
ASSYEAGQY